This note documents a single TCR beta chain sequence. Its target is unknown. Germline V gives CDR1 SGHRS, CDR2 YFSETQ. Trimming removed 0 bases from V and 4 bases from J, with 9 bases in between. This CDR3 region has 14 residues. The sample belongs to a study of long-term antiretroviral therapy in people with HIV. Two or more post-ART PBMC samples, plus at least one pre-ART sample, were available for each donor. Study results and limitations: Among HIV repertoires, CDR3 length ranges were narrower than those of controls.

Survey-level resolution applied to immunoSEQ assay v3.0. Assay: immunoSEQ multiplex PCR; the TCRdb copy retains only in-frame clones and omits some. The sample yields under 20,000 clones, 80% seen once. This sequence originates from a woman in her 40s with HIV. This specimen was unsorted PBMCs, taken 0.2 years after starting antiretroviral therapy. V gene TRBV5-1 combines with J gene TRBJ2-3; possibly TRBD2 for D (6 bases). CDR3 coding DNA: TGCGCCAGCAGCTTGGCGGGGGAGCCAGATACGCAGTATTTT. This sequence encodes CASSLAGEPDTQYF.